The present TCR beta chain was sequenced within a study of blood T cells in healthy people across ages. A J-beta primer mix and a sample-barcoded 5' primer were used in a second PCR of roughly 7 to 12 cycles. MiXCR, run by TCRdb on the 5' RACE reads, gives a single entry per CDR3 protein. Among more than 550,000 distinct CDR3 sequences listed, 22% were seen once. The V end lost 6 bases, the J end lost 5 bases, and 18 bases lay between the germline ends. The germline CDR1 and CDR2 sequences are SGHRS and YFSETQ. The CDR3 has 15 amino acids. Sample: blood. The chain is built from TRBV5-1 and TRBJ2-1; tentative D call: TRBD1 (5 bases). The TCR sequence derives from an older man in good health. The CDR3 DNA reads as TGCGCCAGCATAGGGGCTGGCAGGGTCGACAATGAGCAGTTCTTC. Translation: CASIGAGRVDNEQFF.